This TCR beta chain was obtained from a study of neurological immune-mediated disorders. V was shortened by 3 bases and J by 3 bases, with 11 bases between the two germline ends. Germline V lookup: CDR1 MGHDK, CDR2 SYGVNS. The CDR3 runs to 14 residues. cDNA was made by 5'RACE with 10-nucleotide random UMIs. A single record per CDR3 protein comes from TCRdb applying MiXCR to the 5' RACE reads. This sample has roughly 38,000 distinct CDR3 sequences; around 6.8% occur once, and the top ten carry roughly 4.4%. This clonotype was seen ten or more times. Sequencing was carried out using PBMCs. The receptor was derived from a woman aged 40 to 55 in good health. This chain uses TRBV25-1 with TRBJ1-1; D remains ambiguous. The CDR3 DNA is TGTGCCAGCAGTGAGTGGGCCAGCGACACTGAAGCTTTCTTT. This sequence encodes CASSEWASDTEAFF.